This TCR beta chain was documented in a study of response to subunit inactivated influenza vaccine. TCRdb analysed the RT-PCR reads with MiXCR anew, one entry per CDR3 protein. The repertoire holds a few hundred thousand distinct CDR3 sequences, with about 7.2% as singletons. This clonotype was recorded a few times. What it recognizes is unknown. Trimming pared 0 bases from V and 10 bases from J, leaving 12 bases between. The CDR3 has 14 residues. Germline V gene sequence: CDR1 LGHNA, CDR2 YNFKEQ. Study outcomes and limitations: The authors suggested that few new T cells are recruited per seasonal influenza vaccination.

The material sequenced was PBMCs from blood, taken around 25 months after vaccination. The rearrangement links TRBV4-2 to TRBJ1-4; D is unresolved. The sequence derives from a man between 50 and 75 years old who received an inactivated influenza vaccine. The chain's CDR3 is CASSQDLGDGKLFF. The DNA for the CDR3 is TGTGCCAGCAGCCAAGATCTAGGAGACGGAAAACTGTTTTTT.